This T cell receptor beta chain was documented in a study of CD8 T cells in ankylosing spondylitis. This clonotype has ten or more counts. Germline CDR1 reads SGHTA; CDR2 reads FQGNSA. The V gene lost 8 bases and the J gene lost 3 bases, with 15 bases spanning the gap. The CDR3 loop spans 14 amino acids. TCRdb re-called the 5' RACE reads with MiXCR, one entry per CDR3 protein. The sample shows around 180,000 distinct CDR3 sequences, 10% to 15% of them seen only once. The gene calls are TRBV7-2 and TRBJ2-3; tentatively, D is TRBD1 (6 bases). This TCR came from a female donor with ankylosing spondylitis or in good health (not recorded which). The source material was blood, either unsorted or a sorted T cell fraction (not recorded which). For the CDR3, the DNA is TGTGCCAGCGTGTTGAACAGGGTTACAGATACGCAGTATTTT. Protein: CASVLNRVTDTQYF.